The present TCR beta chain was sequenced within a study of shared clonotypes between healthy human individuals. Profiling relied on immunoSEQ multiplex PCR, and the TCRdb table lists in-frame clones only, not all of them. The sample includes about 2.4 million clones, 85% to 95% of them seen just once. The ends were cut back, 4 bases at V and 2 bases at J, with 12 bases in the middle. Per the germline V gene, CDR1 is MNHNS and CDR2 is SASEGT. The length of the CDR3 is 15 residues. Remarks on this clone: The antigen remains unidentified.

Study-level findings and limits: In having few donors, the study represented limited genetic and exposure-history diversity.

The V call is TRBV6-1, the J call TRBJ1-3; D is undetermined. The material sequenced was naive CD4+ T cells sorted from blood. The sample's subset: CD45RA+ positively selected. The sequence came from a man younger than 35 in good health. Written as DNA, the CDR3 is TGTGCCAGCAGTGCGAGCTTGATGACTGGAAACACCATATATTTT. This translates into CASSASLMTGNTIYF.